These 9 T cell receptor beta chains originate from one sample sequenced in a study of shared clonotypes between healthy human individuals. Naivety among CD8 cells was defined by CD45RO negativity and positive CCR7 selection, thereby excluding terminally differentiated effector memory CD45RA+ cells. The repertoire was sequenced with immunoSEQ multiplex PCR; TCRdb's copy has only in-frame clones and lacks some. The repertoire consists of 1.5 million to 2.5 million clones, with just under 95% occurring once and the leading ten covering more than 0.95%. Sequenced: naive CD8+ T cells sorted from blood. The receptors here all came from a man younger than 30 in good health.

The V and J genes are TRBV7-9 and TRBJ2-5, with a weak D call TRBD2 (6 bases). The CDR3 consists of 17 residues. Between the trimmed V and J ends, which lost 5 bases and 3 bases, there was a span of 22 bases. Germline V gives CDR1 SEHNR, CDR2 FQNEAQ (reference sequence). CDR3 DNA: TGTGCCAGCAGCCCTAACCGCTGGGAGGCCGGAGAAGAGACCCAGTACTTC. Translating it yields CASSPNRWEAGEETQYF.

The rearrangement joins TRBV10-2 to TRBJ1-5; D gene unclear. The germline CDR1 and CDR2 sequences are WSHSY and SAAADI. The CDR3 runs to 15 residues. Trimming pared 0 bases from V and 6 bases from J, leaving 12 bases between. The CDR3 DNA reads TGCGCCAGCAGTGAGTCCGGACCATTAAGTCAGCCCCAGCATTTT. This translates into CASSESGPLSQPQHF.

This chain links TRBV18 with TRBJ2-7; TRBD1 matches 10 bases. The J segment lost 1 base and the V segment lost 8 bases, leaving 8 bases of the junction unmatched. The CDR3 is 15 amino acids. CDR1 and CDR2 (germline): KGHSH, LQKENI. The CDR3 here is CASVTDRGPSYEQYF. The CDR3 coding sequence is TGTGCCAGCGTCACAGACAGGGGGCCGTCCTACGAGCAGTACTTC.

The V gene is TRBV9, the J gene TRBJ2-7; weak D call: TRBD2 (5 bases). The CDR3 is 15 residues long. From germline, CDR1 is SGDLS and CDR2 YYNGEE. V lost 0 bases to trimming and J lost 1 base, with 11 bases between them. The CDR3 coding sequence is TGTGCCAGCAGCGTAGGAGCGGCCCTATCCTACGAGCAGTACTTC. It codes for CASSVGAALSYEQYF.

The chain carries TRBV29-1 and TRBJ1-2; no definite D call. This CDR3 comprises 13 residues. V was trimmed by 7 bases and J by 5 bases, leaving 17 bases between them. Germline V lookup: CDR1 SQVTM, CDR2 ANQGSEA. CDR3 in DNA: TGCAGCGCCGAAGGACCGGGGATTTATGGCTACACCTTC. This gives the protein CSAEGPGIYGYTF.

Points on this clone: The same CDR3 also results from other DNA sequences found in this sample. V usage is TRBV19 and J usage is TRBJ2-7; 7 bases are a match to TRBD1. The CDR3 consists of 13 residues. Germline CDR1 LNHDA, CDR2 SQIVND (reference sequence). Losses at the gene ends were 5 bases for V and 4 bases for J; bases not matched to a gene: 5. In DNA form, the CDR3 reads TGTGCCAGTAGTCCAGGACAGGCTTACGAGCAGTACTTC. It is translated as CASSPGQAYEQYF. Combining the CDR3 with reference TRBV19 and TRBJ2-7 gives the whole variable domain DGGITQSPKYLFRKEGQNVTLSCEQNLNHDAMYWYRQDPGQGLRLIYYSQIVNDFQKGDIAEGYSVSREKKESFPLTVTSAQKNPTAFYLCASSPGQAYEQYFGPGTRLTVT.

This clone showed up just a few times. This specimen includes other DNA sequences encoding the same CDR3. The J gene is TRBJ2-7, the V gene TRBV5-1; D assignment may be TRBD1 or TRBD2 (5 bases each). CDR3 length equals 13 residues. Germline V gene lookup returns CDR1 SGHRS and CDR2 YFSETQ. V was pared by 2 bases and J by 2 bases, with 8 bases between. Here the CDR3 reads CASSFGTAYEQYF. CDR3 bases: TGCGCCAGCAGCTTCGGGACGGCCTACGAGCAGTACTTC.

To note about this clone: The junction shows a germline mismatch at one end, possibly a read error. The J gene is TRBJ2-1, the V gene TRBV7-7, with D perhaps matching TRBD1 or TRBD2 (5 bases each). The CDR3 totals 16 residues. The germline gives CDR1 SSHAT, CDR2 FNYEAQ (reference sequence). CDR3 DNA sequence: TGTGCTAGCAGCCCCCATTATGCAGGGACGTCTGATGAGCAGTTCTTC. This gives the protein CASSPHYAGTSDEQFF.

The V and J genes are TRBV10-1 and TRBJ2-7, with 8 bases that match TRBD1. Germline lookup yields CDR1 WNHNN and CDR2 SYGVQD (reference sequence). The V segment lost 6 bases and the J segment 3 bases; nucleotides outside the gene matches: 16. This CDR3 region has 17 residues. This CDR3 is CASSGNVDQGAFYEQYF. The DNA for the CDR3 is TGCGCCAGCAGCGGGAACGTAGATCAGGGGGCTTTCTACGAGCAGTACTTC.